One TCR beta chain is described in this entry. V lost 3 bases to trimming and J lost 9 bases, with 16 bases between them. The germline gives CDR1 SGHKS, CDR2 YYEKEE (reference sequence). The CDR3 loop spans 13 amino acids. Sequenced by immunoSEQ multiplex PCR; TCRdb stores in-frame clones only, minus some. The repertoire includes about 58,000 clones, 91% of them detected once, and 0.4% to 0.5% sits in the top ten. The data originate from a study of T cell changes during pregnancy in multiple sclerosis. The sequence derives from a female donor in good health, enrolled as a control in a pregnancy study. Specimen: CD4+ T cells from peripheral blood mononuclear cells, collected after pregnancy. The chain is built from TRBV5-5 and TRBJ2-7; D remains unclear. CDR3 amino acids: CASSSVSGPGQYF. For the CDR3, the DNA is TGTGCCAGCAGCTCGGTATCCGGTCCGGGGCAGTACTTC.